This passage covers 21 T cell receptor beta chains from one sample sequenced in a study of blood T cells in healthy people across ages. With a J-beta primer mix and a sample-barcoded 5' primer, a second PCR ran about 7 to 12 cycles. TCRdb reprocessed the 5' RACE reads via MiXCR and lists one record per CDR3 protein. Of hundreds of thousands of distinct CDR3 sequences in the sample, more than 20% were seen once. These data were also filed under a second study, of T cells of mothers and their children.

The sample taken for sequencing was blood. These receptors originate from a boy under 18 in good health.

This rearrangement joins TRBV5-4 to TRBJ2-1; 8 bases are shared with TRBD1. V was clipped by 0 bases and J by 6 bases; unmatched bases: 8. The CDR3 is 16 residues long. Germline values: CDR1 SGHNT, CDR2 YYREEE (reference sequence). As DNA, the CDR3 is TGTGCCAGCAGCTTGGCCGGGACAGGTATTTCCAATGAGCAGTTCTTC. Translation: CASSLAGTGISNEQFF.

The genes are TRBV28 and TRBJ2-5, with 9 bases identical to TRBD1. Germline assignment: CDR1 MDHEN and CDR2 SYDVKM. The CDR3 has 14 residues. V lost 5 bases to trimming and J lost 4 bases; unmatched junction nucleotides: 5. The CDR3 nucleotides read TGTGCCAGCAGTCTTTACAGGGGGCGAGAGACCCAGTACTTC. Translating it yields CASSLYRGRETQYF. The variable domain in full, with the rest retrieved from reference TRBV28 and TRBJ2-5, is DVKVTQSSRYLVKRTGEKVFLECVQDMDHENMFWYRQDPGLGLRLIYFSYDVKMKEKGDIPEGYSVSREKKERFSLILESASTNQTSMYLCASSLYRGRETQYFGPGTRLLVL.

The V and J genes are TRBV6-5 and TRBJ2-5; no clear D gene. CDR1 is MNHEY and CDR2 is SVGAGI in the germline V gene. CDR3 length: 17 residues. With 0 bases removed from V and 3 bases from J, the gap between germline ends came to 17 bases. The CDR3, as DNA: TGTGCCAGCAGTTACTCGCCTCGCATAGGCCAGAAAGAGACCCAGTACTTC. Its translation: CASSYSPRIGQKETQYF.

This clonotype occurred a few times. The rearrangement joins TRBV7-9 to TRBJ1-5, with D unclear. The CDR3 covers 16 residues. From germline, CDR1 is SEHNR and CDR2 FQNEAQ (reference sequence). Trimming shortened V by 2 bases and J by 0 bases, and 11 bases separated the two germline ends. The DNA for the CDR3 is TGTGCCAGCAGCTTATATGGGCTTTATAGCAATCAGCCCCAGCATTTT. This translates into CASSLYGLYSNQPQHF.

On this clonotype: Compared with germline, one end of the junction differs, possibly owing to a read error. This chain links TRBV3-1 with TRBJ2-5, with TRBD2 identical over 9 bases. Near its end, the DNA agrees better with TRBJ2-1, so the J call may be wrong. Germline assignment: CDR1 LGHDT and CDR2 YNNKEL (reference sequence). The CDR3 consists of 17 residues. CDR3 in amino acids: CASSQDTGGRALNEQFF. In DNA, the CDR3 is TGTGCCAGCAGCCAAGATACGGGCGGGAGGGCTTTGAATGAACAGTTCTTC.

The chain couples TRBV2 to TRBJ1-2, with TRBD1 matching 7 bases. The CDR3 runs 13 residues. V was clipped by 6 bases and J by 6 bases; unmatched bases: 7. Germline V CDR1 and CDR2: SNHLY, FYNNEI. The CDR3 reads CASRTGPGNGYTF. The CDR3 region has the DNA TGTGCCAGCAGGACAGGGCCCGGGAATGGCTACACCTTC. Full variable domain (missing parts from reference TRBV2 and TRBJ1-2): EPEVTQTPSHQVTQMGQEVILRCVPISNHLYFYWYRQILGQKVEFLVSFYNNEISEKSEIFDDQFSVERPDGSNFTLKIRSTKLEDSAMYFCASRTGPGNGYTFGSGTRLTVV.

V usage is TRBV7-2 and J usage is TRBJ2-7, with D possibly called TRBD1 or TRBD2 (5 bases each). Deletions cut 2 bases from V and 4 bases from J, with 12 bases between. This CDR3 comprises 14 residues. Germline V CDR1 and CDR2: SGHTA, FQGNSA. The CDR3, as DNA: TGTGCCAGCAGCTTAAAGGGGACCGGGTACGAGCAGTACTTC. Protein product: CASSLKGTGYEQYF.

The gene calls are TRBV7-9 and TRBJ2-1; either TRBD1 or TRBD2 may supply D (5 bases each). In germline, CDR1 is SEHNR, CDR2 FQNEAQ (reference sequence). This CDR3 region has 18 residues. The V gene lost 5 bases and the J gene lost 3 bases, with 23 bases spanning the gap. DNA of the CDR3: TGTGCCAGCAGCAACTCCCCCATGAGGGGACCCTACTACAATGAGCAGTTCTTC. It translates to CASSNSPMRGPYYNEQFF.

CDR3 protein: CASSLVAIGYNEQFF. The CDR3 DNA is TGTGCCAGCAGCTTAGTAGCGATAGGCTACAATGAGCAGTTCTTC. The chain recombines TRBV7-2 with TRBJ2-1, with D maybe TRBD2 (5 bases). Germline-derived CDR1 and CDR2 are SGHTA and FQGNSA. Deletions cut 1 base from V and 3 bases from J, with 10 bases between. The CDR3 has 15 amino acids.

This clonotype was detected only once. The gene calls are TRBV20-1 and TRBJ1-2; 8 positions match TRBD1. Germline V lookup: CDR1 DFQATT, CDR2 SNEGSKA (reference sequence). J lost 3 bases, V lost 6 bases, and 9 bases had no gene match. This CDR3 has 14 amino acids. Here the CDR3 DNA reads TGCAGTGCGGGTCGGACAGGGAAGGACTATGGCTACACCTTC. It codes for CSAGRTGKDYGYTF.

The chain uses TRBV7-3 and TRBJ1-1; possible D gene TRBD1, 5 bases. Germline V CDR1 and CDR2: SGHTA, FQGTGA. The V gene lost 6 bases and the J gene lost 4 bases, with 21 bases spanning the gap. This CDR3 comprises 16 residues. The DNA for the CDR3 is TGTGCCAGCAGAATGGGGGACGGGGATCGATGCACTGAAGCTTTCTTT. It yields the protein CASRMGDGDRCTEAFF.

Only a few counts were recorded for this clonotype. The chain joins TRBV5-8 to TRBJ2-6; D uncertain. CDR3 size: 16 residues. Between the trimmed V and J ends, which lost 2 bases and 4 bases, there was a span of 13 bases. Germline-derived CDR1 and CDR2 are SGHTS and YDEGEE. CDR3 sequence: CASSFRSSLGANVLTF. DNA for the CDR3: TGTGCCAGCAGCTTTCGCTCCAGCCTCGGGGCCAACGTCCTGACTTTC.

A few counts support this clonotype. This rearrangement joins TRBV6-5 to TRBJ2-5; TRBD1 might be the D (5 bases). The germline V gene encodes CDR1 MNHEY and CDR2 SVGAGI. Trimming took off 3 bases at V and 1 base at J, with 12 bases between the two ends. The CDR3 length is 15 residues. The DNA for the CDR3 is TGTGCCAGCAGTTATTTCGGTCAGGGCCAAGAGACCCAGTACTTC. Amino acid sequence: CASSYFGQGQETQYF.

The chain couples TRBV29-1 to TRBJ1-4; 7 bases match TRBD1. The junction had 8 bases not matched to a gene; V was cut back by 0 bases and J by 7 bases. This CDR3 contains 15 residues. The germline gives CDR1 SQVTM, CDR2 ANQGSEA. CDR3 in DNA: TGCAGCGTTGAAGATTCAGACAGGGAGGGTGAAAAACTGTTTTTT. It translates to CSVEDSDREGEKLFF.

This chain links TRBV7-2 with TRBJ1-2, with a possible D match to TRBD1 (6 bases). This CDR3 contains 16 residues. The V end lost 4 bases, the J end lost 6 bases, and 21 bases lay between the germline ends. CDR1 is SGHTA and CDR2 is FQGNSA in the germline V gene. The CDR3 nucleotides are TGTGCCAGCAGCTCGTCCAGACCGGGGGCTTTCAATGGCTACACCTTC. Translation: CASSSSRPGAFNGYTF.

The V call is TRBV7-9, the J call TRBJ1-6; D not certain. This CDR3 comprises 12 residues. Germline CDR1 reads SEHNR; CDR2 reads FQNEAQ (reference sequence). With 3 bases removed from V and 9 bases from J, the gap between germline ends came to 6 bases. CDR3 amino acids: CASSLLGSPLHF. For the CDR3, the DNA is TGTGCCAGCAGCTTGTTAGGTTCACCCCTCCACTTT.

The rearrangement links TRBV28 to TRBJ1-3; D not resolved. Trimming pared 3 bases from V and 0 bases from J, leaving 3 bases between. The CDR3 spans 13 residues. Germline V gene lookup returns CDR1 MDHEN and CDR2 SYDVKM. CDR3 sequence reads: CASSFNSGNTIYF. CDR3 coding DNA: TGTGCCAGCAGTTTTAACTCTGGAAACACCATATATTTT.

The rearrangement links TRBV7-6 to TRBJ2-3; D perhaps matches TRBD1 (5 bases). CDR3 size: 12 residues. The ends were cut back, 0 bases at V and 8 bases at J, with 6 bases in the middle. The V gene's germline CDR1 is SGHVS and CDR2 FNYEAQ. The DNA for the CDR3 is TGTGCCAGCAGCTTAGCGGGGCTTACGCAGTATTTT. Translation: CASSLAGLTQYF.

The sample holds a few counts of this clonotype. The chain has TRBV7-3 and TRBJ1-6, with D possibly TRBD1 on 6 matching bases. Germline V gives CDR1 SGHTA, CDR2 FQGTGA. V was clipped by 2 bases and J by 9 bases, with 14 bases between them. The CDR3 has 15 amino acids. This CDR3 is CASSLGSGVSSPLHF. The DNA for the CDR3 is TGTGCCAGCAGCTTAGGGTCAGGGGTATCTTCACCCCTCCACTTT. The entire variable domain, with the rest obtained from reference TRBV7-3 and TRBJ1-6, is as follows: GAGVSQTPSNKVTEKGKYVELRCDPISGHTALYWYRQSLGQGPEFLIYFQGTGAADDSGLPNDRFFAVRPEGSVSTLKIQRTERGDSAVYLCASSLGSGVSSPLHFGNGTRLTVT.

A few counts support this clonotype. V gene TRBV6-2 or TRBV6-3 combines with J gene TRBJ2-1; TRBD2 matches 7 bases. The ends lost 4 bases at V and 3 bases at J; junction bases unmatched: 9. The CDR3 runs 16 residues. The germline V gene encodes CDR1 MNHEY and CDR2 SVGEGT. CDR3 DNA: TGTGCCAGCAGTTCTACAAGCGGGACCCGCTACAATGAGCAGTTCTTC. Amino acids: CASSSTSGTRYNEQFF.

Worth noting for this clonotype: A much larger clone differs by one base, so this may be a read error. The J gene is TRBJ2-2, the V gene TRBV28; perhaps TRBD2 as D (5 bases). V shed 10 bases and J shed 4 bases, with 13 bases lying between them. The CDR3 spans 13 residues. Germline values: CDR1 MDHEN, CDR2 SYDVKM. CDR3 sequence reads: CATLPRGTGELFF. CDR3 in DNA: TGTGCCACCCTGCCCCGGGGCACCGGGGAGCTGTTTTTT.